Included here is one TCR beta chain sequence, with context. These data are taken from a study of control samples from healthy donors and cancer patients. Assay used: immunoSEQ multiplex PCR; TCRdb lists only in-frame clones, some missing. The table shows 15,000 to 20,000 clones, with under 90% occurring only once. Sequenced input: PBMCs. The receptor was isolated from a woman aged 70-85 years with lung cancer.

The CDR3 bases are TGTGCCAGTAGTATAGCAGGGGTCCGTGAGACCCAGTACTTC. Protein: CASSIAGVRETQYF. The rearrangement uses TRBV19 and TRBJ2-5; possible D gene TRBD1, 6 bases. There are 14 residues in the CDR3. CDR1 is LNHDA and CDR2 is SQIVND in the germline V gene (reference sequence). Trimming stripped 1 base from V and 5 bases from J, with 11 bases between.